Below, one TCR beta chain is given with its context. Data came from immunoSEQ multiplex PCR; TCRdb stores just in-frame clones and leaves some out. The data hold 250,000 or so clones, with roughly 84% observed a single time. The V and J ends lost 3 bases and 8 bases, in that order; junction bases with no gene match: 11. The CDR3 runs 15 residues. Germline CDR1 SGHRS, CDR2 YFSETQ. The data are from a study of blood T cell repertoires in COVID-19. The sequence derives from a woman between 50 and 59 years old who had been exposed to COVID-19. The rearrangement uses TRBV5-1 and TRBJ2-1; 7 bases are a match to TRBD1. The sequenced sample consisted of PBMCs or T cells enriched from blood (not recorded which). The CDR3 sequence: CASSSQGPTGDEQFF. The CDR3 DNA reads as TGCGCCAGCAGCTCACAGGGGCCTACGGGCGATGAGCAGTTCTTC.